These 20 T cell receptor beta chains originate from one sample sequenced in a study of post-analysis software for immune sequencing data (dated by TCRdb to the mid-2010s). The research as a whole found: Significantly higher frequencies in patients than in controls were found for roughly 5 TRBV segments, including TRBV5-6, TRBV5-1 and TRBV20-1.

These receptors' antigens are unknown. Preparation of the library involved PCR. The sequencing machine was an Illumina HiSeq 2500. To reduce PCR and sequencing biases, unique molecular identifiers were incorporated into the TCR beta cDNA libraries. The public reads were quality trimmed at Q25 with fastp and then assembled into clones with MiXCR by TCRdb, keeping productive beta chains. Rows with a matching CDR3 protein are joined into one entry that keeps the most common DNA and genes. The sample table lists 380,000 or so distinct CDR3 sequences, 30% to 45% of them with a count of one. The ten largest clonotypes hold 13% of the sample. Sequenced sample: blood. Receptors were obtained from a girl between 10 and 17 years old with multiple sclerosis.

The genes are TRBV7-2 and TRBJ2-5; perhaps D is TRBD1 or TRBD2 (5 bases each). Trimming shortened V by 0 bases and J by 5 bases, and 16 bases separated the two germline ends. The CDR3 contains 16 residues. CDR1 and CDR2 from the germline V gene are SGHTA and FQGNSA. In DNA form, the CDR3 reads TGTGCCAGCAGCTTAGCCCACAGAGGGGCCAGGGAGACCCAGTACTTC. This encodes CASSLAHRGARETQYF.

At least ten counts were recorded for this clonotype. V is TRBV7-3 and J is TRBJ2-3; 9 bases map to TRBD1. CDR3 length equals 15 residues. V dropped 2 bases and J dropped 6; count of bases not matched to a gene: 6. In germline, CDR1 is SGHTA, CDR2 FQGTGA. The CDR3 DNA sequence: TGTGCCAGCAGCTTATCCGGGACAGGGCTCGATACGCAGTATTTT. The encoded protein is CASSLSGTGLDTQYF.

This clonotype was detected only once. In nucleotides, the CDR3 is TGTGCCAGCAGCCCCCGGTGGCCCGGCGACAATGAGCAGTTCTTC. Translation gives CASSPRWPGDNEQFF. V and J are TRBV7-8 and TRBJ2-1, with D hard to call. Germline-derived CDR1 and CDR2 are SGHVS and FQNEAQ. This CDR3 comprises 15 residues. V was shortened by 5 bases and J by 5 bases, with 16 bases between the two germline ends.

The rearrangement uses TRBV5-1 and TRBJ2-5; D possibly matches TRBD1 or TRBD2 (5 bases each). Germline V gene data show CDR1 as SGHRS and CDR2 as YFSETQ. Trimming removed 5 bases at V and 2 bases at J, with 13 bases between. The CDR3 consists of 14 residues. In DNA, the CDR3 is TGCGCCAGCAGTCTCCGGGACGTACAAGAGACCCAGTACTTC. Protein product: CASSLRDVQETQYF.

The rearrangement links TRBV4-2 to TRBJ2-5, with D unresolved. Germline lookup yields CDR1 LGHNA and CDR2 YNFKEQ. The CDR3 contains 13 residues. Trimming took off 4 bases at V and 1 base at J, with 7 bases between the two ends. In DNA form, the CDR3 reads TGTGCCAGCAGCCTAGAGGCCCAAGAGACCCAGTACTTC. Protein: CASSLEAQETQYF.

The chain joins TRBV3-1 to TRBJ1-1; no firm D call. CDR1 and CDR2 (germline): LGHDT, YNNKEL (reference sequence). Trimming cost V 4 bases and J 1 base, with 7 bases left between them. The CDR3 has 13 residues. CDR3 region: CASSLHTNTEAFF. The CDR3 bases are TGTGCCAGCAGCCTCCACACGAACACTGAAGCTTTCTTT.

This clonotype was seen just once. The rearrangement links TRBV20-1 to TRBJ1-2, with D possibly TRBD1 on 5 matching bases. In germline, CDR1 is DFQATT, CDR2 SNEGSKA (reference sequence). V gave up 6 bases and J gave up 4 bases, with 15 bases separating them. The CDR3 covers 13 residues. The CDR3 sequence is CSAFGASGYGYTF. The CDR3 DNA reads as TGCAGTGCGTTTGGGGCAAGTGGCTATGGCTACACCTTC.

The gene calls are TRBV5-8 and TRBJ2-7; possibly TRBD1 for D (6 bases). The CDR3 is made up of 14 amino acids. CDR1 is SGHTS and CDR2 is YDEGEE in the germline V gene. The ends were cut back, 3 bases at V and 4 bases at J, with 14 bases in the middle. CDR3 in DNA: TGTGCCAGCAGCTCGAGGGGGACCCTTTACGAGCAGTACTTC. This translates into CASSSRGTLYEQYF.

The rearrangement joins TRBV6-5 to TRBJ2-1; no clear D. Germline CDR1 reads MNHEY; CDR2 reads SVGAGI. CDR3 length: 14 amino acids. Between the trimmed V and J ends, which lost 0 bases and 13 bases, there was a span of 16 bases. Here the CDR3 reads CASSYSRSVETQFF. CDR3 sequence (DNA): TGTGCCAGCAGTTACTCTCGGTCAGTGGAGACCCAGTTCTTC.

With respect to this clonotype: At one end, the junction sequence differs from germline, possibly due to a read error. J is TRBJ1-1 and V is TRBV2, with TRBD1 as a possible D gene (6 bases). CDR3 size: 16 residues. CDR1 and CDR2 (germline): SNHLY, FYNNEI. CDR3 bases: TGTGCCAGCAGTGCCCGGGCAGGGGCGGTGGGGACTGAGGCTTTCTTC. It encodes CASSARAGAVGTEAFF.

A word on this clonotype: Germline is not matched at one junction end, which may reflect a read error. The genes are TRBV6-5 and TRBJ2-1; 8 bases map to TRBD1. The germline V gene encodes CDR1 MNHEY and CDR2 SVGAGI. This CDR3 is 14 amino acids long. CDR3 nucleotides: TGTGCCAGCAGGTGGACGACAGGGGCGATGGAGCCGTTCTTC. Its protein product is CASRWTTGAMEPFF.

The rearrangement joins TRBV10-3 to TRBJ2-1; no clear D gene. The V end was cut by 5 bases, the J end by 0 bases, with 23 bases between. Germline assignment: CDR1 ENHRY and CDR2 SYGVKD. This CDR3 is 19 amino acids long. The CDR3 sequence: CAISSPVTKASNSYNEQFF. CDR3 in DNA: TGTGCCATCAGTTCCCCGGTAACCAAAGCATCTAACTCCTACAATGAGCAGTTCTTC.

This clonotype was detected a few times. The gene calls are TRBV20-1 and TRBJ2-7, with D possibly being TRBD1 (5 bases). The CDR3 consists of 14 residues. Germline V gene lookup returns CDR1 DFQATT and CDR2 SNEGSKA (reference sequence). The V and J ends lost 3 bases and 1 base respectively, with 13 bases between them. This CDR3 is CSASLTGVSYEQYF. CDR3 sequence (DNA): TGCAGTGCTAGTCTAACAGGTGTTTCCTACGAGCAGTACTTC.

This chain uses TRBV4-1 with TRBJ1-1; D may be TRBD1 (5 bases). V lost 4 bases, J lost 0 bases, and 12 bases lay in between. This CDR3 spans 15 amino acids. Germline assignment: CDR1 MGHRA and CDR2 YSYEKL. The CDR3 DNA follows: TGCGCCAGCAGCCCCAGCGGGGGGTTGAACACTGAAGCTTTCTTT. Its translation: CASSPSGGLNTEAFF.

This clonotype was seen a handful of times. The chain couples TRBV7-6 to TRBJ2-7, with a weak D call TRBD1 (6 bases). Germline CDR1 is SGHVS and CDR2 is FNYEAQ. This CDR3 spans 15 amino acids. Between the trimmed V and J ends, which lost 1 base and 0 bases, there was a span of 10 bases. CDR3 residues: CASSLGDISSYEQYF. DNA for the CDR3: TGTGCCAGCAGCTTAGGGGACATCAGCTCCTACGAGCAGTACTTC.

CDR3 region: CSARVQGGEKLFF. The DNA of the CDR3 is TGCAGTGCTAGGGTTCAGGGAGGTGAAAAACTGTTTTTT. V and J are TRBV20-1 and TRBJ1-4, with D perhaps matching TRBD1 (5 bases). The CDR3 spans 13 residues. Trimming left V 3 bases short and J 7 bases short, with 12 bases between. From germline, CDR1 is DFQATT and CDR2 SNEGSKA (reference sequence).

The chain recombines TRBV29-1 with TRBJ1-1, with TRBD1 identical over 8 bases. Germline-derived CDR1 and CDR2 are SQVTM and ANQGSEA. The CDR3 is 14 residues long. The V gene end was trimmed by 7 bases and the J gene end by 0 bases; junction bases not matched to a gene: 7. For the CDR3, the DNA is TGCAGCGCCGGGACAGGTATTATGAACACTGAAGCTTTCTTT. As protein: CSAGTGIMNTEAFF.

This clonotype was counted a few times. This sequence joins TRBV29-1 and TRBJ1-1; D uncertain. The V gene lost 2 bases and the J gene lost 7 bases, with 11 bases spanning the gap. The germline V gene encodes CDR1 SQVTM and CDR2 ANQGSEA. This CDR3 comprises 12 residues. CDR3 amino acids: CSVEWKLGEAFF. In DNA, the CDR3 is TGCAGCGTTGAATGGAAGTTGGGTGAAGCTTTCTTT.

This chain uses TRBV7-2 with TRBJ2-7, with TRBD2 matching over 10 bases. The CDR3 is 14 amino acids. V lost 5 bases to trimming and J lost 4 bases; unmatched junction nucleotides: 5. The germline V gene encodes CDR1 SGHTA and CDR2 FQGNSA. CDR3 sequence (DNA): TGTGCCAGCAGCCAGGGACTAGCGTTATACGAGCAGTACTTC. This sequence encodes CASSQGLALYEQYF.

This sequence joins TRBV20-1 and TRBJ2-7; D gene uncertain. Trimming took off 2 bases at V and 1 base at J, with 6 bases between the two ends. The V gene's germline CDR1 is DFQATT and CDR2 SNEGSKA (reference sequence). The CDR3 has 12 amino acids. Here the CDR3 DNA reads TGCAGTGCTAGACAGTTATCCTACGAGCAGTACTTC. Translated: CSARQLSYEQYF.